This record covers a single T cell receptor (beta chain). Its antigen target is currently unknown. The sample holds no much larger clone one base away, and base qualities are not on file. The data stem from a study of OX40 agonist ivuxolimab in advanced cancers. Turning to the overall study: Ivuxolimab was a fully human IgG2 agonistic monoclonal antibody targeting the costimulatory receptor OX40 (CD134). Intravenous ivuxolimab was administered to patients every 2 weeks at six dose levels: 0.01, 0.1, 0.3, 1.5, 3 and 10 mg/kg. Of the approximately 54 patients in dose escalation, some 19 had hepatocellular carcinoma, some 15 had melanoma, 9 had renal cell carcinoma and 9 had head and neck cancer. A male proportion of under 85% and a mean age of around 60 years, ranging from 23 to 79, were recorded for the dose-escalation cohort. Prior anti-PD-1, anti-PD-L1 or anti-CTLA-4 therapy was permitted, and checkpoint inhibitors had been received by approximately 39% of dose-escalation patients. Three dose-escalation patients achieved partial responses, one with hepatocellular carcinoma and two with cutaneous melanoma. The purpose of peripheral TCRbeta sequencing was to test whether ivuxolimab changed TCR sequence diversity and led to clonal T-cell expansion. The paper describes the monotherapy dose-escalation part (N of about 47 patients) of the phase I trial of ivuxolimab. Study-wide conclusions, independent of this receptor: Partial responders in the 0.1-3.0 mg/kg groups had among the lowest normalized peripheral clonal expansion, especially among CD8+ T cells. The antigen specificity of the peripheral T cells that underwent clonal expansion was not determined. Low levels of normalized T-cell clonal expansion were also shown by some nonresponding patients. Clonal expansion of both CD4+ and CD8+ blood T cells was observed from baseline to week 6 at doses 0.1 to 3.0 mg/kg. After ivuxolimab, expanded clones were on average more numerous among CD8+ T cells than among CD4+ T cells.

The trial excluded patients who had a history of autoimmune disease or were on systemic immunosuppression. Peripheral blood for TCR sequencing was collected from all dose cohorts at baseline, on cycle 4 day 1, and on cycle 7 day 1. The samples were taken from a phase I, first-in-human, multicenter, open-label dose-escalation trial of ivuxolimab. The trial enrolled adults with locally advanced or metastatic head and neck squamous cell, hepatocellular, melanoma or renal cell carcinoma. Before TCR sequencing, CD4+ T cells and CD8+ T cells were sorted from peripheral blood as separate populations. Genomic DNA was extracted from sorted cells for sequencing of the TCRbeta CDR3 region. TCRbeta CDR3 regions were sequenced using the immunoSEQ Assay. TCRdb limited this immuneACCESS table to in-frame rearrangements with V and J called. A share of clones is missing; checked studies link under half to unresolved V genes, and the rest is unexplained. The sample table shows 60,000 to 85,000 clones, and 94% are seen once. Over 20% of the sample lies in the top ten.

Specimen: CD4+ or CD8+ T cells sorted from blood, collected in a trial of the OX40 agonist ivuxolimab. The receptor comes from an adult with an advanced solid tumor such as melanoma, head and neck, liver or kidney cancer.

The bases read TGCGCCAGCAGCCAAGCGTACCGAGGGAGTGAAGATACGCAGTATTTT. Translation gives CASSQAYRGSEDTQYF. The rearranged chain carries TRBV4-3 and TRBJ2-3; TRBD2 is a possible D gene, resting on 5 matching bases. The germline V gene gives CDR1 as LGHNA and CDR2 as YSLEER. The CDR3 measures 16 amino acids from cysteine to phenylalanine. Just CDR3 DNA is preserved here, 48 bases in frame from base 1. Cut back by 1 base and 5 bases, the V and J ends lie 16 bases apart.